The present T cell receptor (beta chain) was sequenced within a study of blood T cell repertoires in COVID-19. Looking at the study overall: COVID-19 samples collected from the United States, Italy and Spain covered acute and convalescent phases. Sample material is recorded as cDNA or gDNA derived from T cells, B-cell-depleted T cells, or PBMCs.

Per the original methods: Reference gene primer amplification gave estimated nucleated cell counts. Assay used: immunoSEQ multiplex PCR; TCRdb lists only in-frame clones, some missing. That table gives V, J and clone size, and the DNA gave D and trimming. Of roughly 140,000 clones in the sample, roughly 90% were seen once. This CDR3 is built from 15 residues. Germline V gives CDR1 MNHEY, CDR2 SVGAGI. Trimming shortened V by 5 bases and J by 5 bases, and 18 bases separated the two germline ends. The receptor was isolated from a human donor in a cohort sampled during active COVID-19. The sequenced sample was peripheral blood. V usage is TRBV6-5 and J usage is TRBJ2-5, with D perhaps TRBD2 (5 bases). DNA of the CDR3: TGTGCCAGCAGTCAAACCCGACGAGGAGGCGAGACCCAGTACTTC. Translating it yields CASSQTRRGGETQYF.